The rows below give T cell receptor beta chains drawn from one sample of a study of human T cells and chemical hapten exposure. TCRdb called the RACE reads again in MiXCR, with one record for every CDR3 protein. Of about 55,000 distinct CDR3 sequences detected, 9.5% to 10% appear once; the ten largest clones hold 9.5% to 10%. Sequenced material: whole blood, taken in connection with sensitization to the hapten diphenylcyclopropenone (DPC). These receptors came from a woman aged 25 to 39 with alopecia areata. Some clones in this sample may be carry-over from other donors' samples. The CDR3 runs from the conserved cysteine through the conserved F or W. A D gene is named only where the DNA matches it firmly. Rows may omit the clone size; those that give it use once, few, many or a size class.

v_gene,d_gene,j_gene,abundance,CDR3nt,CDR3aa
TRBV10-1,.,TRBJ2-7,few,TGCGCCAGCAAGGAGGAGCAGTACTTC,CASKEEQYF
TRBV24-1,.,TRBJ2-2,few,TGTGCCACCAGTGATTTCCGGGCTATGAACACCGGGGAGCTGTTTTTT,CATSDFRAMNTGELFF
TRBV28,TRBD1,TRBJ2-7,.,TGTGCCACAACAAACAGGGGAGATGGAGAGCAGTACTTC,CATTNRGDGEQYF
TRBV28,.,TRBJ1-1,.,TGTGCCAGCAGTTTGTATGGGGAGCACCCCGAGGCTTTCTTT,CASSLYGEHPEAFF
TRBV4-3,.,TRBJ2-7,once,TGCGCCAGCAGCCAAGATTACAGGTCCTACGAGCAGTACTTC,CASSQDYRSYEQYF
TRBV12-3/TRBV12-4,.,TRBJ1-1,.,TGTGCCAGCAGTTTGCGGCAGGGAGGCACTGAAGCTTTCTTT,CASSLRQGGTEAFF
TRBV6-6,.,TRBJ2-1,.,TGTGCCAGCAGTTACGGGGCTAGCTCCTACAATGAGCAGTTCTTC,CASSYGASSYNEQFF
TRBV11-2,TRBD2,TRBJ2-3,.,TGTGCCAGCAACCACGGCGGGGGGGCCGGCGATACGCAGTATTTT,CASNHGGGAGDTQYF
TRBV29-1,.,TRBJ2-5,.,TGCAGCGTTCCAGGGGGGGGCGGGAAGACCCAGTACTTC,CSVPGGGGKTQYF
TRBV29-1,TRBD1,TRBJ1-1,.,TGCAGCGGGGGGACAGGGGACACTGAAGCTTTCTTT,CSGGTGDTEAFF
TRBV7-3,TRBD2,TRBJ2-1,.,TGTGCCAGCAGCCGGCCGGCGGGGGGGAATGAGCAGTTCTTC,CASSRPAGGNEQFF
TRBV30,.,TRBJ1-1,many,TGTGCCTGGAGGGACACTCGGAACACTGAAGCTTTCTTT,CAWRDTRNTEAFF
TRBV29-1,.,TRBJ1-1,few,TGCAGCGTTGGGGCGGTAGGGGACCGAGAAGCTTTCTTT,CSVGAVGDREAFF
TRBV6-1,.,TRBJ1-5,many,TGTGCCAGCAGGGAAGACGCCGGGTCTAGCAATCAGCCCCAGCATTTT,CASREDAGSSNQPQHF
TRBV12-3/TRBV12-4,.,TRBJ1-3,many,TGTGCCAGCAGTTTTAGCACTTCTGGAAACACCATATATTTT,CASSFSTSGNTIYF
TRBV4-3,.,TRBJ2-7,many,TGCGCCAGCAGCCAGCAGGGGAGGAACTACGAGCAGTACTTC,CASSQQGRNYEQYF
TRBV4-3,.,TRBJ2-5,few,TGCGCCAGCAGCCGCAGACGAGCCGGGGAGACCCAGTACTTC,CASSRRRAGETQYF
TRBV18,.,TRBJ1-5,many,TGTGCCAGCTCACCATCGAGGGATCAGCCCCAGCATTTT,CASSPSRDQPQHF
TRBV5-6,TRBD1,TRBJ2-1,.,TGTGCCAGCAGCTTGCTTAGGGGACAGGGGGTCCATGAGCAGTTCTTC,CASSLLRGQGVHEQFF
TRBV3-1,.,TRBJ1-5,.,TGTGCCAGCAGCCAACTCGGGAGCAATCAGCCCCAGCATTTT,CASSQLGSNQPQHF
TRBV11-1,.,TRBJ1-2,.,TGTGCCAGCAGCGGCCCGTCATATGGCTACACCTTC,CASSGPSYGYTF
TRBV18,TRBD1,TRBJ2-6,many,TGTGCCAGCTCACCACTGAAGGGGGCAGGTGGGGCCAACGTCCTGACTTTC,CASSPLKGAGGANVLTF
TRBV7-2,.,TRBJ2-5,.,TGTGCCAGCAGCTTACGGATCAAAGAGACCCAGTACTTC,CASSLRIKETQYF
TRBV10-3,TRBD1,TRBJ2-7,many,TGTGCCATCAGTGAAGGAAACAGGGGGCATTCCTACGAGCAGTACTTC,CAISEGNRGHSYEQYF
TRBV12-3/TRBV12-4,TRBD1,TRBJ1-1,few,TGTGCCAGCAGGCCCTGGGACAGGGACGACACTGAAGCTTTCTTT,CASRPWDRDDTEAFF
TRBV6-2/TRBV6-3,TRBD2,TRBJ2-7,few,TGTGCCAGCAGGAGCCCGGGGGGAGGCAACGAGCAGTACTTC,CASRSPGGGNEQYF
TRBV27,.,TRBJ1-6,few,TGTGCCAGCAGTTTATATCCTCCCTCCAGCTCCTATAATTCACCCCTCCACTTT,CASSLYPPSSSYNSPLHF
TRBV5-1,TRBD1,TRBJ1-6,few,TGCGCCAGCAGCGAGGACAGGCGTAATTCACCCCTCCACTTT,CASSEDRRNSPLHF
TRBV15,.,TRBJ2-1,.,TGTGCCACCAGCGCGCTGGGCTACAATGAGCAGTTCTTC,CATSALGYNEQFF
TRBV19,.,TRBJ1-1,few,TGTGCCAGCCGGGGGGCGGGGAACACTGAAGCTTTCTTT,CASRGAGNTEAFF
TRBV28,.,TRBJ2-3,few,TGTGCCAGCAGTTTCGGGGGAAACACAGATACGCAGTATTTT,CASSFGGNTDTQYF
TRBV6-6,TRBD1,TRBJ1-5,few,TGTGCCAGCAGTTACTCTCCGGGACAGGGGGTTAATAGCAATCAGCCCCAGCATTTT,CASSYSPGQGVNSNQPQHF
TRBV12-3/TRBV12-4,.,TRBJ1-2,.,TGTGCCAGCAGTCCGACTGGGACAAGCTATGGCTACACCTTC,CASSPTGTSYGYTF
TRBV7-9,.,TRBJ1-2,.,TGTGCCAGCAGCCTAGGGGCAGGGTTAAACTATGGCTACACCTTC,CASSLGAGLNYGYTF
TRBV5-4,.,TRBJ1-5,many,TGTGCCAGCAGCTTGGGGCAGTCCAATCAGCCCCAGCATTTT,CASSLGQSNQPQHF
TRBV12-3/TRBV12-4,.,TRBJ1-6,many,TGTGCCAGCAGGCAGGGGTTCGATTCACCCCTCCACTTT,CASRQGFDSPLHF
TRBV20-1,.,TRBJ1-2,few,TGCAGTGCTATGGCAGGGCGGGTGTATGGCTACACCTTC,CSAMAGRVYGYTF
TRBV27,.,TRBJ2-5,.,TGTGCCAGCAGTTTATCCCTTTCCGATCCAAGAGAGACCCAGTACTTC,CASSLSLSDPRETQYF
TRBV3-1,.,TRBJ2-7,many,TGTGCCAGCAGCCAAGATGACTCGTACCAGCAGTACTTC,CASSQDDSYQQYF
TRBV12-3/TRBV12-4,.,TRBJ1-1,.,TGTGCCAGCAGTTTAGGGGGTCGGGGCACTGAAGCTTTCTTT,CASSLGGRGTEAFF
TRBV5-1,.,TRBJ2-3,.,TGCGCCAGCAGGCCAGCGGGCACTAGCACAGATACGCAGTATTTT,CASRPAGTSTDTQYF
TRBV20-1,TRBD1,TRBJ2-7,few,TGCAGTGCTGGGACAGGGAGCTCCTACGAGCAGTACTTC,CSAGTGSSYEQYF
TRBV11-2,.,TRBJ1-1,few,TGTGCCAGCAGTTACGCGGGGAACGGAAACACTGAAGCTTTCTTT,CASSYAGNGNTEAFF
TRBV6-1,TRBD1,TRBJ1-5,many,TGTGCCAGCAGTGGATTACAGGGGGCTGGTCAGCCCCAGCATTTT,CASSGLQGAGQPQHF
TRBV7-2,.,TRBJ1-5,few,TGTGCCAGCAGCTCAACAGGGTTAAGAGATCAGCCCCAGCATTTT,CASSSTGLRDQPQHF
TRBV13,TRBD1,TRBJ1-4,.,TGTGCCAGCAGCTTAGCGGGGGACAGTAATGAAAAACTGTTTTTT,CASSLAGDSNEKLFF
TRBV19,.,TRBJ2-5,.,TGTGCCAGTAGCCCCCGGCAGGCCGGGACCCAGTACTTC,CASSPRQAGTQYF
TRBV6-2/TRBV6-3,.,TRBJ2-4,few,TGTGCCAGCAGTTCCCCTCCTCGGGGGAACATTCAGTACTTC,CASSSPPRGNIQYF
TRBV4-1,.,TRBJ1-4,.,TGCGCCAGCAGCCCTGGAGAGGGCGTCGTTTTT,CASSPGEGVVF
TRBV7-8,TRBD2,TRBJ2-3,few,TGTGCCAGCACCCTCGCGGGGGGGCCGGGTACTGATACGCAGTATTTT,CASTLAGGPGTDTQYF